This T cell receptor (beta chain) was captured in a study of human T cells and chemical hapten exposure. Time point described: patch test 3, about 24 weeks after DPC sensitization. The treatment here: therapeutic diphenylcyclopropenone sensitization with weekly scalp DPC. With 2 bases removed from V and 2 bases from J, the gap between germline ends came to 6 bases. This CDR3 contains 13 residues. The library gave individual cDNA molecules unique molecular identifiers. TCRdb called the RACE reads again in MiXCR, with one record for every CDR3 protein. The top ten clones hold roughly 5.9% of a sample with 25,000 to 35,000 distinct CDR3 sequences, 5.8% of them seen once. This clonotype was counted at least ten times.

J is TRBJ1-1 and V is TRBV12-3 or TRBV12-4; weak D call: TRBD1 (5 bases). The sequence was collected from a man in his thirties or forties with alopecia areata. Some clones in this sample may be carry-over from other donors' samples. This specimen was whole blood, taken in connection with sensitization to the hapten diphenylcyclopropenone (DPC). The CDR3 DNA sequence: TGTGCCAGCAGTTTACAGGGAAACACTGAAGCTTTCTTT. Translated, it gives CASSLQGNTEAFF.